Reported below is one T cell receptor (beta chain). This clonotype appeared many times. What this receptor recognizes is not known. The sample holds no much larger clone one base away, and base qualities are not on file. cDNA was synthesized by template-switch 5'RACE using a primer with a 10-nucleotide random unique molecular identifier that tagged each TCR transcript. Every sequencing run covered 15-18 subjects and yielded more than 160 million TCR-beta sequences. Total RNA was extracted with the RNeasy kit. Using the KAPA Real-time Library Amplification kit, TCR-beta VDJ regions were amplified with primers for the TCR constant region and the 5'RACE anchor. Sample indexes and Illumina adaptors were added in a first PCR, after which library yield was increased in a second PCR. The roughly 650 bp TCR product was size-selected on a 2% E-gel SizeSelection system after Ampure bead purification. Library quality was checked on a Bioanalyzer, concentration was measured with Qubit, and libraries were quantified with the Kapa Library Quantification kit before pooling. Paired-end 2 x 150 bp sequencing of the libraries was performed on an Illumina HiSeq 2500. To increase sequence diversity, roughly 24-31% phiX was spiked into each library pool. The paper's processing steps were these. The UMI-based MiGEC pipeline processed quality-filtered reads and removed over 75% of raw TCR sequences during error correction. IMGT germline references were used for alignment of VDJ genes, and clonotypes were defined by a unique CDR3 amino acid sequence together with V-J genes. VDJtools evaluated clonal expansion, Shannon diversity and CDR3 relatedness (CalcPairwiseDistances, ClusterSamples); CLCbio workbench built phylogenetic trees. Using coefficient-of-variation modelling across technical triplicates, the study counted a clone as expanded if it had at least 8 unique UMIs. TCRdb trimmed the raw reads at Q25, called clones with MiXCR and kept productive beta chains. Rows with one shared CDR3 protein collapse into an entry with the most common genes and DNA. The V and J calls were determined by TCRdb, not by the authors. The sample table holds approximately 60,000 distinct CDR3 sequences, of which under 4.5% were seen once. The ten top clones hold around 3.3% of the sample.

The sample is drawn from a study of neurological immune-mediated disorders (dated by TCRdb to the late 2010s). In terms of the full investigation: Among the approximately 35 multiple sclerosis patients, relapsing-remitting MS was present in roughly 30 and secondary progressive MS was present in 3. The study compared peripheral blood TCR-beta repertoires of HTLV-I-associated myelopathy (HAM/TSP) patients, multiple sclerosis patients and healthy controls using UMI-based sequencing. Longitudinal samples, technical triplicates and paired sorted CD4+ and CD8+ T-cell subsets, alongside PBMC samples, were included among the roughly 96 TCR-beta libraries. The cohort included approximately 70 subjects: some 14 with HAM/TSP, around 35 with multiple sclerosis, and roughly 20 healthy controls.

What the authors observed across the whole study: The MS cluster showed no association with clinical or MRI features, and the authors stated that larger cohorts are needed. TCR clonal expansion was greatest in HAM/TSP patients and smallest in MS patients, who ranked below even healthy controls. Repertoires from 18 of 34 MS patients were grouped by phylogenetic analysis into a cluster of related CDR3 sequences, suggesting a possible repertoire-level signature. Across subjects, expanded clones never shared an identical CDR3 amino acid sequence, which suggests that the TCR-beta repertoires in every group were private.

V has 4 bases trimmed and J has 12 bases trimmed; junction bases matching no gene number 12. CDR1 is given as LGHNA and CDR2 as YSLEER, both from the germline V gene. The CDR3 starts with the cysteine, ends with the phenylalanine, and has 15 residues. Only the CDR3 part of the read is kept: 45 bases, read in frame from the first base. For the unsorted PBMC libraries, 2 million PBMCs were stored in RNAlater at -80 degrees C until RNA extraction and were used to generate the libraries. Multiple sclerosis patients were enrolled in a US clinical protocol under which disease progression was evaluated by magnetic resonance imaging. Peripheral blood was subjected to Ficoll-Hypaque density gradient centrifugation to isolate PBMCs, which were then cryopreserved in liquid nitrogen.

The clonotype originates from a woman aged 30 to 39 with multiple sclerosis. The sequence links TRBV4-3 to TRBJ2-4; TRBD2 fits 10 bases in the junction. Sequenced: PBMCs. The CDR3: CASSPESSGRASQYF. Read as DNA, the sequence is TGCGCCAGCAGCCCGGAGTCAAGCGGGAGGGCCTCTCAGTACTTC.